This TCR beta chain was sequenced for a study of response to subunit inactivated influenza vaccine. Trimming at V came to 3 bases and at J to 0 bases, leaving 5 bases not matched to a gene. The CDR3 loop spans 16 amino acids. This clonotype was counted only a few times. TCRdb re-called the RT-PCR reads through MiXCR, storing one row per CDR3 protein. The sample lists more than 500,000 distinct CDR3 sequences, approximately 10% occurring once. The same sample was also used in a study of T cells expressing NK-cell markers. That study adds: Synthesis of TCR beta cDNA relied on 5'RACE template switching carrying UMIs. Underlying the TCR beta repertoires were sorted CD3+CD56+NKG2C+, CD3+CD56+NKG2C- and CD3+CD56-NKG2C+ T cells. Among the eight sequenced donors, seven tested HCMV-seropositive and one tested seronegative. A handful of donors showed these clonotypes also leading the CD3+CD56-NKG2C+ fraction. Questions lingered over whether expanded NKG2C+ T cell clones were HCMV-specific.

The chain links TRBV12-3 or TRBV12-4 to TRBJ2-4; 7 positions agree with TRBD2. Sequenced here: PBMCs from blood, sampled on the day of vaccination. This clonotype originated in a man aged 50 or older who received an inactivated influenza vaccine. The CDR3 region is CASSLGGTVAKNIQYF. The DNA for the CDR3 is TGTGCCAGCAGTTTGGGGGGGACTGTAGCCAAAAACATTCAGTACTTC.